These T cell receptor beta chains were read from a single sample in a study of cytomegalovirus exposure and HLA in healthy donors. Measured with immunoSEQ multiplex PCR; TCRdb has only the in-frame clones, and not every one. The data contain 200,000 to 250,000 clones, roughly 90% of them singletons. Material for sequencing was PBMCs. The receptors were gathered from a man younger than 35 in good health and CMV-seropositive. The CDR3 runs from the conserved cysteine through the conserved F or W. The order of the fields is D gene, clone size, J gene, V gene, CDR3 protein, CDR3 DNA. A D gene is named only where the DNA matches it firmly. Size values are once, few and many counts, or a class for expanded clones, and some rows have none.

>TRBD2|.|TRBJ2-3|TRBV7-3
CASSAASGSIGDTQYF
TGTGCCAGCAGCGCCGCTAGCGGGAGTATAGGAGATACGCAGTATTTT
>.|.|TRBJ2-3|TRBV5-1
CASSIEGPTDTQYF
TGCGCCAGCAGCATTGAGGGGCCCACAGATACGCAGTATTTT
>TRBD1|.|TRBJ2-5|TRBV6-1
CASRAGTGYGTQYF
TGTGCCAGCAGGGCCGGGACAGGGTACGGGACCCAGTACTTC
>TRBD1|once|TRBJ1-5|TRBV29-1
CSVGTGGRQPQHF
TGCAGCGTCGGGACAGGGGGAAGGCAGCCCCAGCATTTT
>.|.|TRBJ1-2|TRBV28
CASSLVTGYGYTF
TGTGCCAGCAGTTTAGTAACCGGCTATGGCTACACCTTC
>.|once|TRBJ1-2|TRBV19
CASRIRTDHNYGYTF
TGTGCCAGTAGGATCAGGACAGACCACAACTATGGCTACACCTTC
>TRBD2|.|TRBJ2-5|TRBV28
CASSTGTSTQETQYF
TGTGCCAGCAGTACCGGGACTAGCACCCAAGAGACCCAGTACTTC
>TRBD1|.|TRBJ2-3|TRBV29-1
CSAEGAVGTDTQYF
TGCAGCGCCGAGGGGGCAGTCGGCACAGATACGCAGTATTTT
>TRBD1|.|TRBJ2-7|TRBV7-2
CASSGRQGGHEQYF
TGTGCCAGCAGCGGACGACAGGGGGGCCACGAGCAGTACTTC
>.|.|TRBJ1-5|TRBV4-1
CASSQGDISNQPQHF
TGCGCCAGCAGCCAGGGGGACATTAGCAATCAGCCCCAGCATTTT
>.|.|TRBJ2-3|TRBV10-2
CASSGLIHTDTQYF
TGCGCCAGCAGTGGACTTATCCACACAGATACGCAGTATTTT
>.|.|TRBJ1-1|TRBV6-5
CASSYKNTEAFF
TGTGCCAGCAGTTATAAAAACACTGAAGCTTTCTTT
>.|.|TRBJ2-7|TRBV10-3
CAISGVGNYEQYF
TGTGCCATCAGTGGGGTCGGAAATTACGAGCAGTACTTC
>TRBD1|.|TRBJ2-2|TRBV7-2
CASSRSQGANTGELFF
TGTGCCAGCAGCAGATCGCAGGGGGCGAACACCGGGGAGCTGTTTTTT
>.|.|TRBJ2-1|TRBV4-3
CASSQEAAGGPYNEQFF
TGCGCCAGCAGCCAAGAGGCGGCTGGGGGACCCTACAATGAGCAGTTCTTC
>TRBD2|.|TRBJ2-1|TRBV5-1
CASCFGLAGGGNNEQFF
TGCGCCAGCTGTTTCGGACTAGCGGGAGGTGGGAACAATGAGCAGTTCTTC
>TRBD2|.|TRBJ2-7|TRBV6-5
CASSYTTSAMGYEQYF
TGTGCCAGCAGTTACACGACTAGCGCGATGGGCTACGAGCAGTACTTC
>.|.|TRBJ1-1|TRBV29-1
CSVEGAMGGSTEAFF
TGCAGCGTTGAGGGGGCGATGGGAGGGAGCACTGAAGCTTTCTTT
>TRBD1|.|TRBJ2-7|TRBV6-6
CASSYFGTGPDEQYF
TGTGCCAGCAGTTACTTTGGGACAGGGCCTGATGAGCAGTACTTC
>.|.|TRBJ2-1|TRBV6-5
CASSYSGTTYNEQFF
TGTGCCAGCAGTTACTCCGGGACAACCTACAATGAGCAGTTCTTC
>TRBD1|.|TRBJ2-7|TRBV20-1
CSADRGSEQYF
TGCAGCGCAGACAGGGGGTCCGAGCAGTACTTC
>.|few|TRBJ2-3|TRBV7-2
CASSPDTNTDTQYF
TGTGCCAGCAGCCCGGACACCAACACAGATACGCAGTATTTT
>.|.|TRBJ2-7|TRBV20-1
CSASGTGEQYF
TGCAGTGCCTCAGGGACGGGAGAGCAGTACTTC
>.|.|TRBJ2-2|TRBV5-4
CASSLDGLSTGELFF
TGTGCCAGCAGCTTGGATGGGCTGAGCACCGGGGAGCTGTTTTTT
>.|.|TRBJ1-2|TRBV6-1
CASKSAPDYYYGYTF
TGTGCCAGCAAGTCAGCTCCAGACTATTACTATGGCTACACCTTC
>TRBD2|.|TRBJ2-7|TRBV10-3
CAISNTGTTYEQYF
TGTGCCATCAGCAATACCGGGACTACCTACGAGCAGTACTTC
>.|.|TRBJ2-1|TRBV5-4
CASSSKMEGSYNEQFF
TGTGCCAGCAGCTCCAAAATGGAGGGGTCCTACAATGAGCAGTTCTTC
>TRBD2|.|TRBJ2-1|TRBV7-7
CASSLGPAGGNEQFF
TGTGCCAGCAGCTTAGGGCCAGCGGGAGGCAATGAGCAGTTCTTC
>.|.|TRBJ1-1|TRBV5-1
CASSLQLGAMNTEAFF
TGCGCCAGCAGCTTACAGCTGGGGGCCATGAACACTGAAGCTTTCTTT
>TRBD1|.|TRBJ1-2|TRBV9
CASSLTPGQGGDGYTF
TGTGCCAGCAGCTTGACACCGGGACAGGGTGGCGACGGCTACACCTTC
>.|once|TRBJ1-2|TRBV10-3
CAITQGGLDYGYTF
TGTGCCATCACTCAAGGAGGGCTGGACTATGGCTACACCTTC
>.|.|TRBJ1-3|TRBV2
CASSLDMTGNTIYF
TGTGCCAGCAGTCTGGACATGACTGGAAACACCATATATTTT
>TRBD1|.|TRBJ2-7|TRBV2
CASSAGDRGLYEQYF
TGTGCCAGCAGCGCGGGGGACAGGGGGCTATACGAGCAGTACTTC
>TRBD2|.|TRBJ2-3|TRBV11-3
CASSFKRGGTDTQYF
TGTGCCAGCAGCTTTAAGCGGGGTGGGACAGATACGCAGTATTTT
>.|.|TRBJ1-2|TRBV27
CASSRGQNYGYTF
TGTGCCAGCAGTAGAGGGCAGAACTATGGCTACACCTTC
>TRBD1|.|TRBJ2-3|TRBV2
CASSEFTGGAEDWTDTQYF
TGTGCCAGCAGTGAGTTCACAGGGGGCGCAGAAGATTGGACAGATACGCAGTATTTT
>TRBD2|.|TRBJ2-7|TRBV19
CASSFGTRGVNEQYF
TGTGCCAGTAGTTTCGGGACTAGGGGGGTTAACGAGCAGTACTTC
>TRBD2|.|TRBJ2-3|TRBV7-8
CATRASGIPDTQYF
TGTGCCACGAGGGCTAGCGGGATCCCAGATACGCAGTATTTT
>TRBD1|once|TRBJ1-1|TRBV19
CASSIDRGSTEAFF
TGTGCCAGTAGTATCGACAGGGGTAGCACTGAAGCTTTCTTT
>.|once|TRBJ1-3|TRBV6-5
CASSYSGGSGNTIYF
TGTGCCAGCAGTTACTCGGGGGGTTCTGGAAACACCATATATTTT
>.|.|TRBJ2-5|TRBV29-1
CSVVGEETQYF
TGCAGCGTTGTTGGGGAAGAGACCCAGTACTTC
>.|.|TRBJ2-2|TRBV2
CASSGPRTGELFF
TGTGCCAGCAGTGGCCCCCGGACCGGGGAGCTGTTTTTT
>.|.|TRBJ1-2|TRBV6-5
CASSRQIVNYGYTF
TGTGCCAGCAGCCGACAGATAGTTAACTATGGCTACACCTTC
>TRBD1|.|TRBJ2-3|TRBV4-1
CASSPRQGRTDTQYF
TGCGCCAGCAGCCCACGACAGGGCCGCACAGATACGCAGTATTTT
>.|once|TRBJ1-2|TRBV28
CASSLNTAHHTF
TGTGCCAGCAGTTTAAATACAGCCCACCACACCTTC
>.|.|TRBJ2-3|TRBV21-1
CASNAASGRGNTQYF
TGTGCCAGCAATGCGGCTAGCGGGAGGGGAAATACGCAGTATTTT
>.|.|TRBJ2-7|TRBV6-5
CASSYGLDEQYF
TGTGCCAGCAGTTACGGGCTCGACGAGCAGTACTTC
>.|.|TRBJ1-1|TRBV12-5
CASGPLGGGKDTEAFF
TGTGCTAGTGGTCCCCTCGGGGGGGGTAAGGACACTGAAGCTTTCTTT
>.|.|TRBJ2-7|TRBV5-1
CASSSENREQYF
TGCGCCAGCAGCTCTGAAAACAGGGAGCAGTACTTC
>.|few|TRBJ2-7|TRBV5-4
CASSFKSSVDEQYF
TGTGCCAGCAGCTTTAAATCTAGCGTGGACGAGCAGTACTTC
>TRBD2|.|TRBJ2-7|TRBV29-1
CSVEVTSEYEQYF
TGCAGCGTTGAAGTAACTAGCGAGTACGAGCAGTACTTC
>.|.|TRBJ1-5|TRBV14
CASSRADQPQHF
TGTGCCAGCAGCCGAGCCGATCAGCCCCAGCATTTT
>.|.|TRBJ1-2|TRBV7-9
CASRGGSDGYTF
TGTGCCAGCAGAGGGGGAAGCGATGGCTACACCTTC
>.|.|TRBJ2-7|TRBV6-1
CASNRAQDYEQYF
TGTGCCAGCAACAGGGCGCAGGACTACGAGCAGTACTTC
>.|.|TRBJ1-2|TRBV7-6
CASSPNDLGLAVDPKLGYTF
TGTGCCAGCAGCCCGAACGACCTTGGACTAGCCGTAGATCCGAAGTTAGGCTACACCTTC
>TRBD2|.|TRBJ2-1|TRBV15
CATSREGEWIAGDPYNEQFF
TGTGCCACCAGCAGAGAGGGAGAGTGGATAGCGGGAGACCCATACAATGAGCAGTTCTTC
>TRBD2|.|TRBJ2-5|TRBV6-6
CASSYSSLRREGQYF
TGTGCCAGCAGTTACTCGAGTCTCAGAAGGGAGGGCCAGTACTTC
>TRBD2|.|TRBJ2-2|TRBV7-3
CASSYRGDTGELFF
TGTGCCAGCAGCTACCGGGGGGACACCGGGGAGCTGTTTTTT
>.|.|TRBJ2-7|TRBV5-1
CASSVNLRGEQYF
TGCGCCAGCAGCGTCAACCTTAGGGGCGAGCAGTACTTC
>.|.|TRBJ2-2|TRBV28
CASSLYRAGRTGELFF
TGTGCCAGCAGTCTCTACAGGGCGGGAAGGACCGGGGAGCTGTTTTTT